This passage covers 17 T cell receptor beta chains from one sample sequenced in a study of chemoradiotherapy in HPV16-positive cancers. TCRdb's table, derived via immunoSEQ multiplex PCR, lists solely in-frame clones and lacks some. The sample lists 5,000 to 6,000 clones, roughly nine tenths occurring once. Sequenced material: blood, taken from a patient who underwent chemoradiotherapy. The receptor set was obtained from a human donor with HPV-associated anogenital cancer.

A remark on this clone: This same CDR3 is encoded by further DNA sequences in the sample. The rearrangement uses TRBV7-9 and TRBJ2-2; D is uncertain. V shed 4 bases and J shed 5 bases, with 8 bases lying between them. The CDR3 covers 13 residues. Germline V gene data show CDR1 as SEHNR and CDR2 as FQNEAQ (reference sequence). The CDR3 coding sequence is TGTGCCAGCAGCTCTGTGGGGACCGGGGAGCTGTTTTTT. It encodes CASSSVGTGELFF. The full variable domain, completed using reference TRBV7-9 and TRBJ2-2, is DTGVSQNPRHKITKRGQNVTFRCDPISEHNRLYWYRQTLGQGPEFLTYFQNEAQLEKSRLLSDRFSAERPKGSFSTLEIQRTEQGDSAMYLCASSSVGTGELFFGEGSRLTVL.

The table lists this clone with a count of one. V gene TRBV6-4 combines with J gene TRBJ2-3; 7 nucleotides match TRBD2. The CDR3 spans 17 residues. Looked up from germline, CDR1 is MRHNA and CDR2 is SNTAGT. Trimming took 0 bases from V and 0 from J; bases not matched to a gene: 6. The CDR3 spells CASSDSGGSGSTDTQYF. The CDR3 DNA is TGTGCCAGCAGTGACTCCGGTGGTAGCGGGAGCACAGATACGCAGTATTTT.

This chain uses TRBV6-6 with TRBJ1-2, with D possibly matching TRBD1 (6 bases). Germline V gene lookup returns CDR1 MNHNY and CDR2 SVGAGI (reference sequence). The CDR3 totals 14 residues. V was clipped by 6 bases and J by 8 bases, with 19 bases between them. The CDR3 nucleotides read TGTGCCAGCAGCTATCCAGGGGCTGTAGGGGGCTACACCTTC. This gives the protein CASSYPGAVGGYTF.

The chain uses TRBV5-1 and TRBJ1-1, with 7 bases matching TRBD1. The CDR3 contains 17 residues. V was clipped by 4 bases and J by 0 bases; unmatched bases: 12. The germline V gene encodes CDR1 SGHRS and CDR2 YFSETQ. CDR3 sequence: CASSREVRDSVNTEAFF. The CDR3 nucleotides are TGCGCCAGCAGCCGGGAGGTCCGGGACAGCGTGAACACTGAAGCTTTCTTT. Together with reference TRBV5-1 and TRBJ1-1, the CDR3 gives the full variable domain: KAGVTQTPRYLIKTRGQQVTLSCSPISGHRSVSWYQQTPGQGLQFLFEYFSETQRNKGNFPGRFSGRQFSNSRSEMNVSTLELGDSALYLCASSREVRDSVNTEAFFGQGTRLTVV.

The chain couples TRBV18 to TRBJ1-2, with 7 bases that match TRBD1. Germline V gives CDR1 KGHSH, CDR2 LQKENI. J was trimmed by 1 base and V by 4 bases; bases with no gene match: 6. CDR3 length equals 15 residues. CDR3 sequence: CASSQRGQDNYGYTF. Here the CDR3 DNA reads TGTGCCAGCTCACAAAGAGGACAGGATAACTATGGCTACACCTTC.

V gene TRBV29-1 combines with J gene TRBJ1-2; maybe TRBD1 (6 bases). Trimming removed 5 bases at V and 6 bases at J, with 10 bases between. CDR1 and CDR2 from the germline V gene are SQVTM and ANQGSEA. This CDR3 has 11 residues. The CDR3 reads CSVRGEDGYTF. The CDR3 nucleotides read TGCAGCGTTAGGGGGGAGGATGGCTACACCTTC.

The rearrangement joins TRBV19 to TRBJ1-5, with 8 positions matching TRBD1. The length of the CDR3 is 14 residues. CDR1 is LNHDA, CDR2 SQIVND, per germline (reference sequence). The junction had 5 bases not matched to a gene; V was cut back by 6 bases and J by 4 bases. The CDR3, as DNA: TGTGCCAGTAGCAAACAGGGGGATAATCAGCCCCAGCATTTT. As protein: CASSKQGDNQPQHF.

The V gene is TRBV28, the J gene TRBJ2-3; 10 bases align to TRBD2. Germline V CDR1 and CDR2: MDHEN, SYDVKM. The CDR3 length is 14 residues. V shed 8 bases and J 4 bases; nucleotides not matched to a gene: 6. The CDR3 protein is CASGGTSEADTQYF. For the CDR3, the DNA is TGTGCCAGCGGAGGGACTAGCGAAGCAGATACGCAGTATTTT. The full variable domain, completed using reference TRBV28 and TRBJ2-3, is DVKVTQSSRYLVKRTGEKVFLECVQDMDHENMFWYRQDPGLGLRLIYFSYDVKMKEKGDIPEGYSVSREKKERFSLILESASTNQTSMYLCASGGTSEADTQYFGPGTRLTVL.

This chain uses TRBV5-8 with TRBJ1-1, with 10 bases identical to TRBD1. This CDR3 comprises 14 residues. The V and J ends lost 10 bases and 2 bases, in that order; junction bases with no gene match: 8. Germline assignment: CDR1 SGHTS and CDR2 YDEGEE. CDR3 protein: CAGDRGGGNTEAFF. The CDR3 nucleotides are TGTGCCGGGGACAGGGGAGGGGGAAACACTGAAGCTTTCTTT.

This clone has only one observation. The CDR3 spells CASSFASGISNEQFF. The CDR3, as DNA: TGTGCCAGCAGCTTTGCTAGCGGGATTTCCAATGAGCAGTTCTTC. The genes are TRBV7-9 and TRBJ2-1, with TRBD2 matching 9 bases. From germline, CDR1 is SEHNR and CDR2 FQNEAQ (reference sequence). V trimming: 3 bases; J trimming: 6 bases; junction bases outside the gene matches: 6. CDR3 length equals 15 residues.

The DNA of the CDR3 is TGTGCCAGCAGTGAAGGGGGGGTCGGGTATGGCTACACCTTC. This encodes CASSEGGVGYGYTF. The chain is built from TRBV11-1 and TRBJ1-2; perhaps TRBD1 as D (6 bases). Trimming shortened V by 6 bases and J by 5 bases, and 16 bases separated the two germline ends. The CDR3 sequence is 14 residues long. Germline V lookup: CDR1 SGHAT, CDR2 FQDESV (reference sequence).

The chain has TRBV7-2 and TRBJ2-1; D perhaps matches TRBD1 (5 bases). From germline, CDR1 is SGHTA and CDR2 FQGNSA. V lost 6 bases and J lost 4, with 16 bases in between. CDR3 size: 15 residues. DNA for the CDR3: TGTGCCAGCAGTCTGAAAGGGGATCGTTACAATGAGCAGTTCTTC. Translation gives CASSLKGDRYNEQFF. Full variable domain (missing parts from reference TRBV7-2 and TRBJ2-1): GAGVSQSPSNKVTEKGKDVELRCDPISGHTALYWYRQSLGQGLEFLIYFQGNSAPDKSGLPSDRFSAERTGGSVSTLTIQRTQQEDSAVYLCASSLKGDRYNEQFFGPGTRLTVL.

The chain's CDR3 is CASSHLGLKGDTQYF. The CDR3 bases are TGTGCCAGTAGTCATTTGGGACTAAAAGGAGATACGCAGTATTTT. V is TRBV19 and J is TRBJ2-3; 7 bases fit TRBD2. Germline V gene data show CDR1 as LNHDA and CDR2 as SQIVND (reference sequence). CDR3 length: 15 residues. V lost 5 bases and J lost 5; bases outside the gene matches: 10.

The rearrangement uses TRBV11-2 and TRBJ2-6, with 11 positions matching TRBD1. Germline-derived CDR1 and CDR2 are SGHAT and FQNNGV. V was pared by 1 base and J by 2 bases, with 7 bases of the junction left unmatched. CDR3 length equals 19 residues. The CDR3 sequence: CASSLALGQGAAGANVLTF. CDR3 DNA sequence: TGTGCCAGCAGCTTAGCACTTGGACAGGGGGCAGCTGGGGCCAACGTCCTGACTTTC. The full variable domain, in which reference TRBV11-2 and TRBJ2-6 provide the parts outside the CDR3, is EAGVAQSPRYKIIEKRQSVAFWCNPISGHATLYWYQQILGQGPKLLIQFQNNGVVDDSQLPKDRFSAERLKGVDSTLKIQPAKLEDSAVYLCASSLALGQGAAGANVLTFGAGSRLTVL.

The chain carries TRBV6-5 and TRBJ2-7; 9 bases fit TRBD1. The ends lost 8 bases at V and 4 bases at J; junction bases unmatched: 12. This CDR3 is 15 amino acids long. Germline V gene data show CDR1 as MNHEY and CDR2 as SVGAGI. CDR3 amino acids: CASGVSGQGGYEQYF. CDR3 DNA: TGTGCCAGCGGGGTATCGGGACAGGGTGGGTACGAGCAGTACTTC.

The V gene is TRBV19, the J gene TRBJ1-1; TRBD1 agrees at 8 bases. J was trimmed by 7 bases and V by 4 bases; bases with no gene match: 5. This CDR3 contains 13 residues. Per the germline V gene, CDR1 is LNHDA and CDR2 is SQIVND (reference sequence). The CDR3: CASSTGTGNEAFF. The DNA of the CDR3 is TGTGCCAGTAGTACCGGGACAGGCAATGAAGCTTTCTTT.

This chain connects TRBV6-5 to TRBJ1-6; D is possibly TRBD1 (5 bases). The germline gives CDR1 MNHEY, CDR2 SVGAGI. Between the trimmed V and J ends, which lost 3 bases and 6 bases, there was a span of 6 bases. This CDR3 is 13 amino acids long. The CDR3: CASSYRGNSPLHF. The CDR3 coding sequence is TGTGCCAGCAGTTATAGGGGTAATTCACCCCTCCACTTT.